Sequencing of this T cell receptor beta chain was carried out in a study of T cells in Graves' hyperthyroidism and ophthalmopathy. Study details: Peripheral blood specimens were obtained at initial diagnosis, prior to any treatment.

CDR1 and CDR2 from the germline V gene are KGHDR and SFDVKD. The CDR3 spans 12 residues. The junction had 8 bases not matched to a gene; V was cut back by 8 bases and J by 9 bases. TCR beta CDR3 sequences were amplified from RNA transcripts. TCR CDR3 underwent first-round RT-PCR with the HTBI primer set. TCRdb itself ran the multiplex PCR reads through MiXCR, one entry per CDR3 protein. The sample includes approximately 410,000 distinct CDR3 sequences, over 12% of them seen just once. Study-wide results and limits: Patients with ophthalmopathy were separated from those with stable hyperthyroidism by a 13 V-J model.

Patients with ophthalmopathy all had a Clinical Activity Score of at least 3, a NOSPECS grade of at least 4 and duration under 3 months. Uncontrolled infection, other autoimmune disease, pregnancy or lactation excluded patients. This clonotype was counted at least ten times. Its antigen is still unknown. V is TRBV24-1 and J is TRBJ1-2; 7 bases fit TRBD1. This TCR was recovered from a man aged 18-30 years with Graves' ophthalmopathy. The specimen was blood. CDR3: CATTRDSISYTF. The CDR3, as DNA: TGTGCCACCACCCGGGACAGCATAAGCTACACCTTC.